Here is one TCR beta chain with its context. The target antigen is unknown. This CDR3 is also generated by other DNA sequences in the sample. This sample was taken from a study of shared clonotypes between healthy human individuals. Study-wide results and limits: Clonotype sharing among the donors was expected to vary with sequencing depth. The diversity represented, both genetic and in exposure history, was limited by few donors. Blood was the sole source, and tissue repertoires probably differ.

TCRdb keeps only in-frame clones here, not all; method: immunoSEQ multiplex PCR. Altogether around 2,000,000 clones are present, roughly 96% being singletons, with the ten largest covering about 0.13%. CDR1 and CDR2 from the germline V gene are MDHEN and SYDVKM. V lost 2 bases, J lost 4 bases, and 9 bases lay in between. The CDR3 runs 14 residues. The sequence derives from a man aged 18 to 30 in good health. The sequencing input was naive CD4+ T cells sorted from blood. Described subset: CD45RA+ positively selected. The V and J genes are TRBV28 and TRBJ2-1, with D possibly matching TRBD1 (5 bases). The CDR3 region has the DNA TGTGCCAGCAGTTTAAGTGGGGCATACAATGAGCAGTTCTTC. Its translation: CASSLSGAYNEQFF.